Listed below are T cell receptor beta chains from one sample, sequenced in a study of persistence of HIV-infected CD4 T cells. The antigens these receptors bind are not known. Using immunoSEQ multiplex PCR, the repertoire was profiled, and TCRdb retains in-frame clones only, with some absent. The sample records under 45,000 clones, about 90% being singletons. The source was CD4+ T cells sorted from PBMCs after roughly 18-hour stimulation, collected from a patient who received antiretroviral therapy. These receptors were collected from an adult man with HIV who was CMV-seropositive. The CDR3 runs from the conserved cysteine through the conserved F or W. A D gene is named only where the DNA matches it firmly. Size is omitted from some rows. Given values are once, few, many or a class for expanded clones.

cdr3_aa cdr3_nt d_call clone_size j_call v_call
CASSIGPRRGAYNEQFF TGTGCCAGTAGTATAGGACCACGGAGGGGGGCCTACAATGAGCAGTTCTTC NA NA TRBJ2-1 TRBV19
CATSTQSGANVLTF TGTGCCACCAGTACCCAATCTGGGGCCAACGTCCTGACTTTC NA NA TRBJ2-6 TRBV24-1
CASSRSSGGFYNEQFF TGTGCCAGCAGCCGATCTAGCGGGGGGTTCTACAATGAGCAGTTCTTC TRBD2 NA TRBJ2-1 TRBV5-4
CASSWAHGQPQHF TGTGCCAGCAGTTGGGCCCACGGGCAGCCCCAGCATTTT NA NA TRBJ1-5 TRBV6-5
CASSLPRGPGYTF TGTGCCAGCAGTTTACCCAGGGGGCCGGGCTACACCTTC TRBD1 NA TRBJ1-2 TRBV12-3/TRBV12-4
CASSWDSISGNTIYF TGTGCCAGCAGCTGGGACAGCATCTCTGGAAACACCATATATTTT TRBD1 NA TRBJ1-3 TRBV7-2
CASSYQRQTNTEAFF TGCGCCAGCAGCTACCAACGACAGACGAACACTGAAGCTTTCTTT NA NA TRBJ1-1 TRBV5-1
CASSPDRLPYNEQFF TGTGCCAGCAGCCCCGACAGACTCCCCTACAATGAGCAGTTCTTC NA NA TRBJ2-1 TRBV27
CSASSAGQIYEQYF TGCAGTGCTAGTTCGGCGGGACAGATCTACGAGCAGTACTTC NA NA TRBJ2-7 TRBV20-1
CASSLGVTSGGEQFF TGCGCCAGCAGCTTGGGTGTGACCTCAGGAGGTGAGCAGTTCTTC NA once TRBJ2-1 TRBV5-1
CASRSGRDDSYEQYF TGCGCCAGCAGGTCAGGCCGGGATGACTCCTACGAGCAGTACTTC NA NA TRBJ2-7 TRBV5-1
CASRDGLRAFF TGTGCCAGCCGGGATGGGTTGCGGGCTTTCTTT NA NA TRBJ1-1 TRBV28
CASSPLYEQYF TGTGCCAGCAGCCCCCTCTACGAGCAGTACTTC NA NA TRBJ2-7 TRBV28
CASSQGAGRVGGYTF TGCGCCAGCAGCCAAGGCGCTGGCAGGGTGGGCGGCTACACCTTC NA NA TRBJ1-2 TRBV4-1
CASSEGRGHVGYTF TGTGCCAGCAGTGAAGGCAGGGGGCACGTTGGCTACACCTTC TRBD1 once TRBJ1-2 TRBV6-1
CASSGRSSSGGNTIYF TGCGCCAGCAGTGGGAGAAGCTCCTCGGGCGGAAACACCATATATTTT NA NA TRBJ1-3 TRBV10-1
CASSSQGSPLHF TGTGCCAGCAGCAGCCAAGGGTCTCCCCTCCACTTT NA few TRBJ1-6 TRBV3-1/TRBV3-2
CASSPPTGVTGELFF TGTGCCAGCAGCCCACCAACAGGGGTCACCGGGGAGCTGTTTTTT TRBD1 once TRBJ2-2 TRBV7-8
CASSLVGQGTSYNSPLHF TGTGCCAGCAGCTTAGTGGGACAGGGGACTTCCTATAATTCACCCCTCCACTTT TRBD1 NA TRBJ1-6 TRBV11-2
CASSQVPGAGDDQPQHF TGCGCCAGCAGCCAAGTACCCGGGGCAGGGGACGACCAGCCCCAGCATTTT NA NA TRBJ1-5 TRBV4-1
CASSFYSGYEQYF TGCGCCAGCAGCTTTTACAGTGGGTACGAGCAGTACTTC NA NA TRBJ2-7 TRBV5-1
CASSSSLQEKLFF TGTGCCAGCTCATCCTCCCTCCAGGAAAAACTGTTTTTT NA NA TRBJ1-4 TRBV18
CASRTRDGGEKLFF TGTGCCAGCAGAACCCGGGACGGGGGTGAAAAACTGTTTTTT NA NA TRBJ1-4 TRBV28
CASKVIRLNTEAFF TGTGCCAGCAAGGTGATACGCCTGAACACTGAAGCTTTCTTT NA NA TRBJ1-1 TRBV6-5
CATGGGGLGNEQFF TGTGCCACCGGGGGAGGGGGTCTAGGTAATGAGCAGTTCTTC NA NA TRBJ2-1 TRBV24-1
CATWRGGAESGYTF TGTGCCACCTGGAGGGGGGGCGCGGAAAGTGGCTACACCTTC NA NA TRBJ1-2 TRBV15
CASSRGAGSSTDTQYF TGCGCCAGCTCCCGCGGAGCGGGGTCTAGCACAGATACGCAGTATTTT TRBD2 NA TRBJ2-3 TRBV10-1
CASSSGGEAEAFF TGTGCCAGCTCGTCGGGGGGGGAGGCTGAAGCTTTCTTT NA NA TRBJ1-1 TRBV18
CASSPTGTGGSDTQYF TGTGCCAGTAGTCCCACCGGGACAGGGGGCTCAGATACGCAGTATTTT TRBD1 NA TRBJ2-3 TRBV19
CASSLGRTARDEKLFF TGTGCCAGCAGCTTAGGGAGGACGGCGAGGGATGAAAAACTGTTTTTT NA NA TRBJ1-4 TRBV7-9
CASILTGRTGELFF TGTGCCAGCATTTTGACAGGCCGAACCGGGGAGCTGTTTTTT NA NA TRBJ2-2 TRBV6-5
CASSQVGASQETQYF TGTGCCAGCAGCCAAGTAGGAGCAAGCCAAGAGACCCAGTACTTC NA NA TRBJ2-5 TRBV14
CASSLTGKQFF TGTGCCAGCAGTCTTACAGGGAAGCAGTTCTTC NA NA TRBJ2-1 TRBV28
CASSGGVTDTQYF TGTGCCAGCAGCGGGGGGGTAACAGATACGCAGTATTTT NA NA TRBJ2-3 TRBV9
CASSVEIGEQFF TGCGCCAGCAGTGTGGAGATCGGTGAGCAGTTCTTC NA NA TRBJ2-1 TRBV10-2
CASSPPDSTGNTEAFF TGTGCCAGCTCACCACCGGACTCGACAGGCAACACTGAAGCTTTCTTT NA NA TRBJ1-1 TRBV18
CASSLPPRDEQYF TGTGCCAGCAGCCTTCCACCGAGGGACGAGCAGTACTTC NA few TRBJ2-7 TRBV14
CASRDLGSSYEQYF TGTGCCAGCAGGGACCTCGGAAGTTCCTACGAGCAGTACTTC NA NA TRBJ2-7 TRBV28
CASSRQGDTQYF TGTGCCAGCAGTCGACAGGGCGATACGCAGTATTTT TRBD1 NA TRBJ2-3 TRBV27
CASGPGQGASQPQHF TGTGCCAGCGGTCCCGGACAGGGGGCGAGTCAGCCCCAGCATTTT TRBD1 once TRBJ1-5 TRBV6-5
CASSQDYSRPNYGYTF TGTGCCAGCAGCCAAGACTATAGCAGACCTAACTATGGCTACACCTTC NA NA TRBJ1-2 TRBV4-2
CASSLSLQVRRAFF TGTGCCAGCAGCTTATCGTTGCAGGTCAGGAGAGCTTTCTTT NA NA TRBJ1-1 TRBV13
CASSQDSSYTQYF TGTGCCAGCAGCCAGGACTCTTCTTATACGCAGTATTTT NA NA TRBJ2-3 TRBV7-3
CASSQRRGEAFF TGTGCCAGCAGCCAAAGGAGGGGTGAAGCTTTCTTT NA NA TRBJ1-1 TRBV3-1/TRBV3-2
CASSPPGRAPTDTQYF TGTGCCAGCTCACCACCGGGCAGGGCCCCCACAGATACGCAGTATTTT NA NA TRBJ2-3 TRBV18
CASSITGSSYNSPLHF TGTGCCAGCAGCATTACAGGGTCCTCCTATAATTCACCCCTCCACTTT NA NA TRBJ1-6 TRBV9
CASSLGQGSTGELFF TGTGCCAGCAGCCTAGGACAGGGAAGCACCGGGGAGCTGTTTTTT TRBD1 NA TRBJ2-2 TRBV5-6
CASSQPGQGAGSPLHF TGCGCCAGCAGCCAACCGGGACAGGGGGCAGGTTCACCCCTCCACTTT TRBD1 once TRBJ1-6 TRBV5-1
CSANRQETQYF TGCAGTGCTAACAGGCAAGAGACCCAGTACTTC NA NA TRBJ2-5 TRBV20-1
CASSELQGGYTF TGCGCCAGCAGTGAGCTTCAGGGAGGCTACACCTTC NA few TRBJ1-2 TRBV10-2
CASSLRSGGDTGELFF TGCGCCAGCAGCCTGAGGAGCGGGGGGGACACCGGGGAGCTGTTTTTT TRBD2 NA TRBJ2-2 TRBV4-1
CASSSRQGVDGYTF TGTGCCAGCAGCTCGAGGCAGGGGGTGGACGGCTACACCTTC TRBD1 NA TRBJ1-2 TRBV7-2
CASSLPTGGRNIQYF TGTGCCAGCAGCCTGCCAACAGGGGGCAGGAACATTCAGTACTTC TRBD1 NA TRBJ2-4 TRBV28
CASSQGAGPSYEQYF TGTGCCAGCAGCCAAGGAGCGGGGCCATCCTACGAGCAGTACTTC TRBD2 NA TRBJ2-7 TRBV4-2
CASSSLEDSNQPQHF TGTGCCAGCAGCTCCTTGGAGGATAGCAATCAGCCCCAGCATTTT NA few TRBJ1-5 TRBV7-9